This record looks at one T cell receptor beta chain sequence and its context. Its specificity is unknown. This entry is derived from a study of graft-versus-host responses after intestinal transplantation. At the level of the study: Each transplant was multivisceral, liver-intestinal, or isolated intestinal.

V was cut by 0 bases and J by 3 bases, with 15 bases left in between. CDR1 and CDR2 (germline): SQVTM, ANQGSEA. CDR3 length equals 15 residues. Assay: immunoSEQ multiplex PCR; the TCRdb copy retains only in-frame clones and omits some. In the table there are about 66,000 clones, about 90% of which are singletons. The sample in question was unstimulated CD8+ T cells sorted from spleen or lymph node cells, obtained before intestinal transplant. The source is a human donor who received an intestinal transplant. The chain recombines TRBV29-1 with TRBJ2-7; maybe TRBD2 (6 bases). CDR3 residues: CSVEDHAGPYYEQYF. For the CDR3, the DNA is TGCAGCGTTGAAGATCATGCGGGGCCCTACTACGAGCAGTACTTC.